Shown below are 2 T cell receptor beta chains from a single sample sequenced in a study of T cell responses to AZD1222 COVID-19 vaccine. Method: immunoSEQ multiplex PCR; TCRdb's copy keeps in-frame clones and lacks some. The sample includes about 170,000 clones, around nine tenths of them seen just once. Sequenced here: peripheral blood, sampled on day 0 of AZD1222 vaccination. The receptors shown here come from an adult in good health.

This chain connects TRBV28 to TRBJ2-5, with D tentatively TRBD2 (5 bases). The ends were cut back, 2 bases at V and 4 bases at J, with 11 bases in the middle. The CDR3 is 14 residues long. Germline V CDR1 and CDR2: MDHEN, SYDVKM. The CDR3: CASSLRVRGETQYF. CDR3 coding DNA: TGTGCCAGCAGTTTAAGGGTCCGGGGAGAGACCCAGTACTTC.

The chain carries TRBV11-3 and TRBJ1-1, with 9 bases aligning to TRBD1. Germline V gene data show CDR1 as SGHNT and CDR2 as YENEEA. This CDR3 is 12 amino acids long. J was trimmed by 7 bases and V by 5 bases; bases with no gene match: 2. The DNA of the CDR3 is TGTGCCAGCAGCACAGGGGGCCATGAAGCTTTCTTT. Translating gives CASSTGGHEAFF.